This T cell receptor beta chain was found in a study of cytomegalovirus exposure and HLA in healthy donors. In the study overall: Previous work identified 120 million or so unique TCR beta sequences from around 200 million T cells. Study findings and constraints: It was reported that TCR beta sequences correctly inferred the HLA-A and HLA-B alleles for most subjects. As immune exposure information, only CMV serostatus was available.

Primers included in the PCR were 60 Vbeta and 13 Jbeta primers. Libraries were prepared by immunoSEQ multiplex PCR; TCRdb keeps only in-frame clonotypes and omits some of them. The table has about 110,000 clones, roughly 70% seen once. CDR1 is MGHRA and CDR2 is YSYEKL in the germline V gene. Trimming took 4 bases from V and 7 from J, leaving 16 bases between them. This CDR3 comprises 15 residues. This clone appeared once. Its antigen remains unknown. The receptor comes from a male donor in good health and CMV-seropositive. The V call is TRBV4-1, the J call TRBJ1-4; D is uncertain. The specimen was PBMCs. The CDR3 loop is CASSLRLTGSEKLFF. For the CDR3, the DNA is TGCGCCAGCAGCCTTCGACTAACGGGGAGTGAAAAACTGTTTTTT.